This T cell receptor (beta chain) was sequenced for a study of cytomegalovirus exposure and HLA in healthy donors. On the study more broadly: Out of 398 genotyped donors, roughly 80% belonged to the Caucasian-associated ancestry cluster. Study results and caveats: In an earlier analysis, about 87% or about 30%: the productive usage of most TCR beta V segments. For most TCR sequences rarity was the rule, although some public TCRs occurred in many donors. Donors were assumed by presence/absence analyses to have roughly uniform sequencing depth.

The study ran its PCR with 60 Vbeta and 13 Jbeta primers. Sequencing was performed with immunoSEQ multiplex PCR; in TCRdb, only in-frame clones are kept and a portion is missing. The sample contains some 66,000 clones, roughly 76% of which appear only once. Germline lookup yields CDR1 PRHDT and CDR2 FYEKMQ (reference sequence). Trimming shortened V by 3 bases and J by 1 base, and 17 bases separated the two germline ends. This CDR3 has 17 amino acids. Comments on this clone: Its antigen remains unknown.

This chain links TRBV13 with TRBJ2-3, with a possible D match to TRBD2 (6 bases). The specimen was PBMCs. The origin of this receptor is a man aged 55 to 70 in good health and CMV-seropositive. CDR3 coding DNA: TGTGCCAGCAGCTTTGGGACTGGCGGGGTTGGCACAGATACGCAGTATTTT. It encodes CASSFGTGGVGTDTQYF. The variable domain in full, with the rest retrieved from reference TRBV13 and TRBJ2-3, is AAGVIQSPRHLIKEKRETATLKCYPIPRHDTVYWYQQGPGQDPQFLISFYEKMQSDKGSIPDRFSAQQFSDYHSELNMSSLELGDSALYFCASSFGTGGVGTDTQYFGPGTRLTVL.